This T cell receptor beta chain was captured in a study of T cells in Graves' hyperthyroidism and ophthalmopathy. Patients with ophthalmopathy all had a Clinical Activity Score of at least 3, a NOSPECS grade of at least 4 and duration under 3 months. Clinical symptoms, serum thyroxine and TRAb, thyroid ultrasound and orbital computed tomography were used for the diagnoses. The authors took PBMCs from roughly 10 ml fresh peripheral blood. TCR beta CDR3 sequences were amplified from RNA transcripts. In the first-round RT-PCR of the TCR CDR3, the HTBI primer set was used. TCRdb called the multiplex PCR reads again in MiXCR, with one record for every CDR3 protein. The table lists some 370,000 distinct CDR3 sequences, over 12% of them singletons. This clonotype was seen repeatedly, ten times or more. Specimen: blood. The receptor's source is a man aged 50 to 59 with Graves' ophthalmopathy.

The CDR3 loop reads CASSLGGSAATDTQYF. The DNA for the CDR3 is TGCGCCAGCAGCTTGGGGGGGTCGGCCGCCACAGATACGCAGTATTTT. The V and J genes are TRBV5-1 and TRBJ2-3, with D possibly being TRBD1 or TRBD2 (5 bases each). Germline V gene sequence: CDR1 SGHRS, CDR2 YFSETQ. CDR3 length: 16 residues. V lost 0 bases and J 2 bases, leaving 13 bases between the germline ends.